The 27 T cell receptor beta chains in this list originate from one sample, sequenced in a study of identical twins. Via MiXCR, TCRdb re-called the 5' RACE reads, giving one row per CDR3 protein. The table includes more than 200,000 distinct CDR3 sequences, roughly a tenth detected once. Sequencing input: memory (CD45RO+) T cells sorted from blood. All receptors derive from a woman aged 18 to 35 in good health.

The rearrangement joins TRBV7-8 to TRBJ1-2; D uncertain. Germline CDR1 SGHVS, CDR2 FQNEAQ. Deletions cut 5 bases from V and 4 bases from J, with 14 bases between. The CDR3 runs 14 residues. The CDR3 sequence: CASSTQVTGYGYTF. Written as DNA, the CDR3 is TGTGCCAGCAGCACCCAGGTCACGGGCTATGGCTACACCTTC.

The CDR3 nucleotides read TGTGCCAGCAGTTACCGGGCGGTGGGGGGGGCCAACGTCCTGACTTTC. It yields the protein CASSYRAVGGANVLTF. The V call is TRBV6-5, the J call TRBJ2-6; D is uncertain. V shed 2 bases and J shed 4 bases, with 12 bases lying between them. Germline CDR1 reads MNHEY; CDR2 reads SVGAGI. The CDR3 is 16 residues long.

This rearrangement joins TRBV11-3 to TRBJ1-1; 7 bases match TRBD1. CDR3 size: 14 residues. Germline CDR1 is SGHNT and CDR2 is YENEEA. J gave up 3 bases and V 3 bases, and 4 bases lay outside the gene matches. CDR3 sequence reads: CASSFDREDTEAFF. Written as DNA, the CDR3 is TGTGCCAGCAGCTTCGACAGGGAGGACACTGAAGCTTTCTTT.

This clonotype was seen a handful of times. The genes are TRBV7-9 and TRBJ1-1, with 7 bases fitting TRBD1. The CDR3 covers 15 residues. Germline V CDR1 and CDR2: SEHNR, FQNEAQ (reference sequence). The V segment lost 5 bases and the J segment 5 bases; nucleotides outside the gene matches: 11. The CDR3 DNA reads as TGTGCCAGCAGCATGCCCGGGACAGTCGGGACTGAAGCTTTCTTT. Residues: CASSMPGTVGTEAFF.

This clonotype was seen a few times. CDR3 coding DNA: TGTGCCAGCAGCCAAGTTCTCCTAGCGGGATTGGAGCAGTTCTTC. Translation gives CASSQVLLAGLEQFF. The chain has TRBV3-1 and TRBJ2-1; 9 nucleotides align to TRBD2. Germline V gives CDR1 LGHDT, CDR2 YNNKEL (reference sequence). Trimming at V came to 1 base and at J to 10 bases, leaving 8 bases not matched to a gene. There are 15 residues in the CDR3.

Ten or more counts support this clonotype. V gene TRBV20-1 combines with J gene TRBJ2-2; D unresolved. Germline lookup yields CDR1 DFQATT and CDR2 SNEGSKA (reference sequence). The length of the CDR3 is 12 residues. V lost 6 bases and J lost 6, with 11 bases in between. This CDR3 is CSAPFGSGELFF. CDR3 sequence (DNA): TGCAGTGCCCCCTTCGGGTCCGGGGAGCTGTTTTTT.

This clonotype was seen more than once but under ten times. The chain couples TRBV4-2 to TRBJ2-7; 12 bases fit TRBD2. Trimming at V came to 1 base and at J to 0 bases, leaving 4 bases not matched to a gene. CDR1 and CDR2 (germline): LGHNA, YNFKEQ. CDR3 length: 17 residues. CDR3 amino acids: CASSQGLAGASSYEQYF. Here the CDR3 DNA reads TGTGCCAGCAGCCAAGGACTAGCGGGGGCAAGCTCCTACGAGCAGTACTTC.

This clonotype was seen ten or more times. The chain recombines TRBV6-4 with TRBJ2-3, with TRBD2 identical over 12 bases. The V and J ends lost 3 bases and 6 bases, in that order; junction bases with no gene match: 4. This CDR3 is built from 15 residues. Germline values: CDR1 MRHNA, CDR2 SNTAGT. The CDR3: CASSETSGSWDTQYF. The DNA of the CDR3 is TGTGCCAGCAGTGAGACTAGCGGGAGTTGGGATACGCAGTATTTT.

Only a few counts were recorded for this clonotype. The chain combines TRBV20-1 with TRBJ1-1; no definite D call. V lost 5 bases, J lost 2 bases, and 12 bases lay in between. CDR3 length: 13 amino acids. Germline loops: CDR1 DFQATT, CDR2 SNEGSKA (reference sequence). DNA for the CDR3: TGCAGTGCTGCGGCGTTGGGAAACACTGAAGCTTTCTTT. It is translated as CSAAALGNTEAFF.

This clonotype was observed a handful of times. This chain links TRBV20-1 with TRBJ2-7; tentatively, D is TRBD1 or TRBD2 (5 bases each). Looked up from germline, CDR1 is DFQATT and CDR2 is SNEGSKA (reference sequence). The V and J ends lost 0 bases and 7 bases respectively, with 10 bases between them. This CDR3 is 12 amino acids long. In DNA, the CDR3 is TGCAGTGCTAGAGAAGGGTGGGGGGAGCAGTACTTC. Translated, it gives CSAREGWGEQYF.

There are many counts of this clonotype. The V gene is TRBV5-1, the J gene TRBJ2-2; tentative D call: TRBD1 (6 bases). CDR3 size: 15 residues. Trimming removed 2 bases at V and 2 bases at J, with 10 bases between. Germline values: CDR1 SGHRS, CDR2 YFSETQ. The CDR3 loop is CASSLGDTNTGELFF. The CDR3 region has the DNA TGCGCCAGCAGCTTAGGGGACACCAACACCGGGGAGCTGTTTTTT.

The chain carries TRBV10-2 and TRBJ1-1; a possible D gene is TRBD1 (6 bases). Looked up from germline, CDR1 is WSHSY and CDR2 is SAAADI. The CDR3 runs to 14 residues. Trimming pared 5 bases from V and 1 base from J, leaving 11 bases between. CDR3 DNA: TGCGCCAGCAGTTGGGGGCGTCGGAACACTGAAGCTTTCTTT. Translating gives CASSWGRRNTEAFF.

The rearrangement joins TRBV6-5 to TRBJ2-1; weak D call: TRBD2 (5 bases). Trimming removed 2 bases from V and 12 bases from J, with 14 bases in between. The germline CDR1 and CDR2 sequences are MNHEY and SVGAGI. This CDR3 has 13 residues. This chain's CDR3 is CASSYRTGLGQFF. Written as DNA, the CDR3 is TGTGCCAGCAGTTACAGGACTGGCCTCGGGCAGTTCTTC.

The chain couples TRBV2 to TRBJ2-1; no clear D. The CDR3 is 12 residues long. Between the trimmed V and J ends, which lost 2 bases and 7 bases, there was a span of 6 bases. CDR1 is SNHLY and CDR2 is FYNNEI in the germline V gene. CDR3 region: CASSERENEQFF. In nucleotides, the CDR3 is TGTGCCAGCAGTGAACGAGAGAATGAGCAGTTCTTC.

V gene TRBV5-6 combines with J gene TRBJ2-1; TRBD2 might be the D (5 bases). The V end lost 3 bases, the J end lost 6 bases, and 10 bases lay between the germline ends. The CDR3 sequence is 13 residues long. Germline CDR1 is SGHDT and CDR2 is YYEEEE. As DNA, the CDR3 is TGTGCCAGCAGCTCGGACTCTGCCAATGAGCAGTTCTTC. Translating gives CASSSDSANEQFF.

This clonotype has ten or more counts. For the CDR3, the DNA is TGTGCCAGCAGCTACAGGGACTCAACCTACGAGCAGTACTTC. Its protein is CASSYRDSTYEQYF. The rearrangement uses TRBV7-2 and TRBJ2-7; either TRBD1 or TRBD2 may fit D (6 bases each). Germline CDR1 SGHTA, CDR2 FQGNSA. V shed 4 bases and J shed 2 bases, with 12 bases lying between them. The CDR3 is 14 residues long.

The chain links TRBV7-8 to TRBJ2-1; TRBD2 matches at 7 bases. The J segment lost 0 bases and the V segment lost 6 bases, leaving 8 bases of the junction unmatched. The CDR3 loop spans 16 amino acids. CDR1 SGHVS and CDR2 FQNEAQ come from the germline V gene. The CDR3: CASRSGGRGSYNEQFF. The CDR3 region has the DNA TGTGCCAGCAGGTCCGGTGGGAGGGGCTCCTACAATGAGCAGTTCTTC.

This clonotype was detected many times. The CDR3 DNA follows: TGCGCCAGCAGCTTGGCGTTTTCGGGGGGCTATGGCTACACCTTC. Translated: CASSLAFSGGYGYTF. This sequence joins TRBV5-1 and TRBJ1-2, with D perhaps matching TRBD1 (5 bases). The V end lost 0 bases, the J end lost 4 bases, and 13 bases lay between the germline ends. From germline, CDR1 is SGHRS and CDR2 YFSETQ. CDR3 length: 15 residues.

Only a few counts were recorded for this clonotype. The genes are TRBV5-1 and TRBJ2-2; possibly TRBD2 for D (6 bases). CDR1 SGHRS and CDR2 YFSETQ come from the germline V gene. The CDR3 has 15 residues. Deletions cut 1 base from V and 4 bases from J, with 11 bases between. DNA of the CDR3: TGCGCCAGCAGCTTGCAGCGGGCTCGCACCGGGGAGCTGTTTTTT. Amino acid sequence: CASSLQRARTGELFF.

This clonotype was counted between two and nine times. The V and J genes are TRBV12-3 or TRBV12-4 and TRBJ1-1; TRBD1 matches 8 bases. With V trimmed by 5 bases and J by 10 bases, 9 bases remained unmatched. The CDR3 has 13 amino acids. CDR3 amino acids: CASSQLQGGRAFF. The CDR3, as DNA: TGTGCCAGCAGTCAGCTACAGGGGGGGAGAGCTTTCTTT.

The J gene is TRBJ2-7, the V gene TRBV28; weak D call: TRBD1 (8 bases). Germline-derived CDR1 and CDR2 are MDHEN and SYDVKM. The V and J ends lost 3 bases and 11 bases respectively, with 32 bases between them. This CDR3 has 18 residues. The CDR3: CASSFPTSNRGRDLRKYF. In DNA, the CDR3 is TGTGCCAGCAGTTTTCCGACTTCGAACAGGGGGAGGGACTTACGGAAGTACTTC.

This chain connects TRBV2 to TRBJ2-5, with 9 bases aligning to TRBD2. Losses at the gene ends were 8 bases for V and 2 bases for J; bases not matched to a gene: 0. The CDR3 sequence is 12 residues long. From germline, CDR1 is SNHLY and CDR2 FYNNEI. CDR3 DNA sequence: TGTGCCAGCCTAGCGGGGCAAGAGACCCAGTACTTC. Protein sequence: CASLAGQETQYF.

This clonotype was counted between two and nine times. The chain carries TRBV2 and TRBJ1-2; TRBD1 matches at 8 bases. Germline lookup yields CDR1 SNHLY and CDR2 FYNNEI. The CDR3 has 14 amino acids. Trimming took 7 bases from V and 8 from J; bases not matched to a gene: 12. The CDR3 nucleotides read TGTGCCAGCACCCGACGGGACAGGAGCGCAGGCTACACCTTC. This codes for CASTRRDRSAGYTF.

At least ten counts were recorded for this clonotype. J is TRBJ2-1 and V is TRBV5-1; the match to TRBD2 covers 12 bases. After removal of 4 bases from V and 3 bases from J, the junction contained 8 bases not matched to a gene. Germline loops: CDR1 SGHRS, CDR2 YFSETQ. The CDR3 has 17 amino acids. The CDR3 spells CASSPLPGLAGYNEQFF. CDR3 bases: TGCGCCAGCAGCCCCTTACCGGGACTAGCGGGCTACAATGAGCAGTTCTTC. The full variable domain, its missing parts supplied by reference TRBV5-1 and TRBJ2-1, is KAGVTQTPRYLIKTRGQQVTLSCSPISGHRSVSWYQQTPGQGLQFLFEYFSETQRNKGNFPGRFSGRQFSNSRSEMNVSTLELGDSALYLCASSPLPGLAGYNEQFFGPGTRLTVL.

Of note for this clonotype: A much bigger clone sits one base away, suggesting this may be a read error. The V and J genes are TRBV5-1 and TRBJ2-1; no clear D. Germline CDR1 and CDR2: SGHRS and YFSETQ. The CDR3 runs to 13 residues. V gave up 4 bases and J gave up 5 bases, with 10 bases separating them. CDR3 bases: TGCGCCAGCAGCCCGTACACCGACAATGAGCAGTTCTTC. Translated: CASSPYTDNEQFF.

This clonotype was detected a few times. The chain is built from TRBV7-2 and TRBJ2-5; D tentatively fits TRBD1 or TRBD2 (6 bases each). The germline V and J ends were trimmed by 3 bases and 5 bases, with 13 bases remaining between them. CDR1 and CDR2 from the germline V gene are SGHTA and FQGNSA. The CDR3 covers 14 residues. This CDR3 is CASSFSRGGETQYF. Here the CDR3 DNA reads TGTGCCAGCAGCTTCAGTAGAGGGGGGGAGACCCAGTACTTC. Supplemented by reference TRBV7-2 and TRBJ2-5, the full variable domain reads GAGVSQSPSNKVTEKGKDVELRCDPISGHTALYWYRQSLGQGLEFLIYFQGNSAPDKSGLPSDRFSAERTGGSVSTLTIQRTQQEDSAVYLCASSFSRGGETQYFGPGTRLLVL.

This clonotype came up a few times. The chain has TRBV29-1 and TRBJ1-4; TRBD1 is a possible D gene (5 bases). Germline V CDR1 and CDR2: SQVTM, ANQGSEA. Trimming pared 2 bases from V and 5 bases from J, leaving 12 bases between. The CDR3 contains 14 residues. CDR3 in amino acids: CSVESGAANEKLFF. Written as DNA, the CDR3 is TGCAGCGTTGAAAGTGGGGCCGCGAATGAAAAACTGTTTTTT.